This T cell receptor beta chain originates from a study of blood T cell repertoires in COVID-19. Study-wide background: Some COVID-19 samples were acute and others convalescent; all came from the United States, Italy and Spain. The analysed material was cDNA or gDNA that came from T cells, B-cell-depleted T cells, or PBMCs.

The germline CDR1 and CDR2 sequences are SNHLY and FYNNEI. V lost 6 bases to trimming and J lost 0 bases, with 3 bases between them. The length of the CDR3 is 12 residues. In the authors' workflow: Researchers report that nucleated cell counts were estimated from reference gene primer amplification. Repertoires were generated with immunoSEQ multiplex PCR, while TCRdb's copy carries only in-frame clones and drops some. V, J and clone size were drawn from that table, and D and trimming were deduced from the DNA. The sample shows approximately 120,000 clones, about 79% of them seen only once. Sequencing was done on a sample of peripheral blood. The clonotype was recovered from a man in his forties or fifties with active or convalescent COVID-19. This chain joins TRBV2 and TRBJ1-3; D call uncertain. CDR3 bases: TGTGCCAGCAGAGCCTCTGGAAACACCATATATTTT. Its translation: CASRASGNTIYF.